This T cell receptor (beta chain) was identified during a study of T cells in Graves' hyperthyroidism and ophthalmopathy. Study observations and caveats: In simple terms, a model built on 13 V-J features told ophthalmopathy apart from stable hyperthyroidism.

The CDR3 contains 16 residues. V was cut by 2 bases and J by 6 bases, with 16 bases left in between. In germline, CDR1 is KGHDR, CDR2 SFDVKD. With regard to this clonotype: The antigen is undetermined.

Using RNA transcripts as the source, TCR beta CDR3 regions were amplified. The HTBI primer set drove a first-round RT-PCR of the TCR CDR3. TCRdb re-called the multiplex PCR reads through MiXCR, storing one row per CDR3 protein. Among roughly 580,000 distinct CDR3 sequences listed, roughly 14% were seen once. Sequencing input: blood. The clonotype comes from a woman between 25 and 40 years old with Graves' hyperthyroidism that later progressed to Graves' ophthalmopathy. The chain recombines TRBV24-1 with TRBJ2-1, with a possible D match to TRBD2 (6 bases). The CDR3 region is CATSDSSVGEVNEQFF. As DNA, the CDR3 is TGTGCCACCAGTGATTCCTCTGTAGGGGAGGTCAATGAGCAGTTCTTC.